The 3 T cell receptor beta chains reported below all come from one sample, sequenced in a study of CD8 T cells in Susac syndrome. cDNA came from around 0.5 to 1 ug RNA primed by random hexamers. TCRdb independently ran MiXCR on the immunoSEQ multiplex PCR reads; one entry per CDR3 protein. There are about 89,000 distinct CDR3 sequences in the sample; around 93% occur only once, and less than 0.35% lies in the top ten. The sample comprised CD8+ T cells from PBMCs. The receptors were sampled from a human donor in good health.

This clonotype was counted only a few times. CDR3 residues: CASSLPGRSYEQYF. The CDR3 DNA is TGTGCCAGCAGTTTACCGGGGAGGTCCTACGAGCAGTACTTC. This sequence joins TRBV12-3 or TRBV12-4 and TRBJ2-7; TRBD2 is a possible D gene (6 bases). Between the trimmed V and J ends, which lost 2 bases and 1 base, there was a span of 9 bases. CDR3 length: 14 residues.

The chain couples TRBV6-2 or TRBV6-3 to TRBJ2-3; the match to TRBD2 covers 9 bases. V dropped 2 bases and J dropped 5; count of bases not matched to a gene: 8. The CDR3 sequence is 16 residues long. Germline V gene data show CDR1 as MNHEY and CDR2 as SVGEGT. CDR3 loop: CASSYPRRGGKDTQYF. CDR3 DNA sequence: TGTGCCAGCAGTTACCCTCGGCGGGGGGGCAAAGATACGCAGTATTTT.

The V call is TRBV7-9, the J call TRBJ2-2; maybe TRBD1 (5 bases). The CDR3 length is 14 residues. V lost 5 bases to trimming and J lost 0 bases, with 7 bases between them. The germline CDR1 and CDR2 sequences are SEHNR and FQNEAQ (reference sequence). The DNA of the CDR3 is TGTGCCAGCAGCGTACAGGCGAACACCGGGGAGCTGTTTTTT. Translated: CASSVQANTGELFF.